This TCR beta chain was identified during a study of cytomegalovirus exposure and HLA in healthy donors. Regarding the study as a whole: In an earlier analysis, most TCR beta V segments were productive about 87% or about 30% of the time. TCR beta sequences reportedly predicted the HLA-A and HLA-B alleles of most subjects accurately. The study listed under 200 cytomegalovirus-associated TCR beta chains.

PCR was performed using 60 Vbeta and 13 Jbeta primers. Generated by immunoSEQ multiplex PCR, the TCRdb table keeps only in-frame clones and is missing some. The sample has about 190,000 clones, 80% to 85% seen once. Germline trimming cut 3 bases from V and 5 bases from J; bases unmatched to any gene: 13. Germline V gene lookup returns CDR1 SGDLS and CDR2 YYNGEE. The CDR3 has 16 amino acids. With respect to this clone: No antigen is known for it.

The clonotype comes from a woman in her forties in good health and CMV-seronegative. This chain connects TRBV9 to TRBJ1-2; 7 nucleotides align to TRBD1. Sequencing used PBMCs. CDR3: CASSGSPRDSVYGYTF. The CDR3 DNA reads TGTGCCAGCAGCGGTTCCCCTCGGGACAGCGTATATGGCTACACCTTC.